This TCR beta chain was documented in a study of blood T cell repertoires in COVID-19. As for the study in general: Acute and convalescent COVID-19 samples came from the United States, Italy and Spain. Sources were T cells, B-cell-depleted T cells, or PBMCs; the material itself was cDNA or gDNA.

Per the original methods: Nucleated cell counts were estimated from reference gene primer amplification. Measured with immunoSEQ multiplex PCR; TCRdb has only the in-frame clones, and not every one. V, J and clone size are taken as reported in that table, and D and trimming were inferred from the DNA itself. The sample has under 300,000 clones, over 90% seen once; the top ten hold 0.83%. This CDR3 spans 16 amino acids. Trimming cost V 0 bases and J 0 bases, with 11 bases left between them. Germline V gene sequence: CDR1 MGHRA, CDR2 YSYEKL. Those enrolled in Seattle joined during active infection and were followed longitudinally afterward.

Sample: peripheral blood. The chain couples TRBV4-1 to TRBJ1-1; no definite D call. This receptor was obtained from a man aged 25 to 40 with COVID-19, enrolled during active disease. CDR3 coding DNA: TGCGCCAGCAGCCAAGATTTTCCGCAGGTGAACACTGAAGCTTTCTTT. It codes for CASSQDFPQVNTEAFF.